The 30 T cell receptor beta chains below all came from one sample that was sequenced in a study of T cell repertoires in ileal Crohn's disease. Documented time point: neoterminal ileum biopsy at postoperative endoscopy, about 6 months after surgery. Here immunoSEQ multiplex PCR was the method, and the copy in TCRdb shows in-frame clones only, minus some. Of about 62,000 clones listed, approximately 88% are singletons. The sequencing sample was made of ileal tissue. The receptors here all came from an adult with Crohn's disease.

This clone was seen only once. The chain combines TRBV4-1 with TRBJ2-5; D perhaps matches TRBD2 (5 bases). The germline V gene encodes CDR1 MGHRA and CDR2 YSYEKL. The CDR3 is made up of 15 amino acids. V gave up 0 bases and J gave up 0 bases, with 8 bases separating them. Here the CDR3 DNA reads TGCGCCAGCAGCCAAGATGAGGGTAACCAAGAGACCCAGTACTTC. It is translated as CASSQDEGNQETQYF.

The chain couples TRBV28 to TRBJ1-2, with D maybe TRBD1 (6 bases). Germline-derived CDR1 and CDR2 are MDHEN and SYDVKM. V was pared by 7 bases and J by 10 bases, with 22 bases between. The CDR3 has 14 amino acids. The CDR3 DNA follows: TGTGCCAGCACCACCCCGTCAGGGGCTCGGCACTACACCTTC. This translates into CASTTPSGARHYTF.

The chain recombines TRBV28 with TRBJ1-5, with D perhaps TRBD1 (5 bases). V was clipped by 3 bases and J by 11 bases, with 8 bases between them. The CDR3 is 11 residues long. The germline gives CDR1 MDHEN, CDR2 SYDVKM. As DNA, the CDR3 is TGTGCCAGCAGTTTGGGACTTGCCCAGCATTTT. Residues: CASSLGLAQHF.

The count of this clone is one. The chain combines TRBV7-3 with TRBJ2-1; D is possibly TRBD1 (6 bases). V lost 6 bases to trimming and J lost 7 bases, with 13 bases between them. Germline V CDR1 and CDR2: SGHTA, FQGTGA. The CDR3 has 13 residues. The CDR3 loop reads CASRLNRDNEQFF. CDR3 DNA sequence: TGTGCCAGCAGACTGAACAGGGATAATGAGCAGTTCTTC.

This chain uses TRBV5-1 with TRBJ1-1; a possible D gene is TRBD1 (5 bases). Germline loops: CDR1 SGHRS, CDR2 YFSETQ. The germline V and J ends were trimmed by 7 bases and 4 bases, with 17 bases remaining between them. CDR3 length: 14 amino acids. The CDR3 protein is CASLKDTGSTEAFF. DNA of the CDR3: TGCGCCAGCCTCAAAGATACAGGCTCCACTGAAGCTTTCTTT.

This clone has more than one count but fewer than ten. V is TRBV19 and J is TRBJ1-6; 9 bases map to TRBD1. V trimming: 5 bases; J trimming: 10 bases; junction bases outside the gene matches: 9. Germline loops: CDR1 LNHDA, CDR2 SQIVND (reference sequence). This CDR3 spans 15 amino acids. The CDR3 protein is CASSGTGTGISPLHF. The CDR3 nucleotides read TGTGCCAGTAGTGGAACCGGGACAGGGATATCACCCCTCCACTTT.

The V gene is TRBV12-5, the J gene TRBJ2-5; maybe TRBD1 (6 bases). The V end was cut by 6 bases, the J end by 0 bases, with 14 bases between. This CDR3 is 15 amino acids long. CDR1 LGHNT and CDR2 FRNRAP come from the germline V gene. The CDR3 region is CASGSPGQYQETQYF. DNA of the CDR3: TGTGCTAGTGGATCGCCCGGACAGTACCAAGAGACCCAGTACTTC.

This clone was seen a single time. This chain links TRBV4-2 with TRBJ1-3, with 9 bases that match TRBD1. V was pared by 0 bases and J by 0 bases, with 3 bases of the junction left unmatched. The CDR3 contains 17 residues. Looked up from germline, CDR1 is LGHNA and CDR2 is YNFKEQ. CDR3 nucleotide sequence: TGTGCCAGCAGCCAAGAAGACAGGGGGTACTCTGGAAACACCATATATTTT. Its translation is CASSQEDRGYSGNTIYF.

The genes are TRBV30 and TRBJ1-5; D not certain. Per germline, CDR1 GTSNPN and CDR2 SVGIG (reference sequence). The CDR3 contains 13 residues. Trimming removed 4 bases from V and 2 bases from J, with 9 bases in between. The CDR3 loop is CAWKAFGNQPQHF. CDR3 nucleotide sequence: TGTGCCTGGAAAGCCTTCGGCAATCAGCCCCAGCATTTT.

The CDR3 coding sequence is TGTGCCAGCAGTTACAACAGGGAAGTTCACTATGGCTACACCTTC. Translation gives CASSYNREVHYGYTF. The V and J genes are TRBV6-5 and TRBJ1-2, with a weak D call TRBD1 (6 bases). CDR1 is MNHEY and CDR2 is SVGAGI in the germline V gene. This CDR3 contains 15 residues. Trimming left V 2 bases short and J 3 bases short, with 13 bases between.

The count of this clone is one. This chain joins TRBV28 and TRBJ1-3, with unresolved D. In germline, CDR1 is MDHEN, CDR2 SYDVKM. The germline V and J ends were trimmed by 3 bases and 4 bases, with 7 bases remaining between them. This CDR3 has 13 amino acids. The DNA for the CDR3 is TGTGCCAGCAGTTTCATAAGCGGAAACACCATATATTTT. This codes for CASSFISGNTIYF.

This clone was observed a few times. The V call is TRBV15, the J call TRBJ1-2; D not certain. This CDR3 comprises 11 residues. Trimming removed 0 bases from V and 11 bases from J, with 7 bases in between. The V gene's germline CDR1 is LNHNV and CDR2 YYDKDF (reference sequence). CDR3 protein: CATSREKSYTF. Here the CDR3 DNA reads TGTGCCACCAGCAGAGAAAAATCTTACACCTTC.

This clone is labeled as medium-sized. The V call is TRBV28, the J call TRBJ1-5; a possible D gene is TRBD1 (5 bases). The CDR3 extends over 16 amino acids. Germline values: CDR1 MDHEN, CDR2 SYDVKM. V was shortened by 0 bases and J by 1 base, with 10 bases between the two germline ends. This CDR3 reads CASSLWVTASNQPQHF. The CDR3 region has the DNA TGTGCCAGCAGTTTATGGGTGACAGCGAGCAATCAGCCCCAGCATTTT.

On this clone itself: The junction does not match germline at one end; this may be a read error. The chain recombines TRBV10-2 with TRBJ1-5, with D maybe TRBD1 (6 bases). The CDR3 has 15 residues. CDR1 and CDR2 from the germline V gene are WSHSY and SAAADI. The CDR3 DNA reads TGCGCCAGCATTGAGGGGCAGGGGAGCAATCAGCCCCAGCATTTT. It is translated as CASIEGQGSNQPQHF.

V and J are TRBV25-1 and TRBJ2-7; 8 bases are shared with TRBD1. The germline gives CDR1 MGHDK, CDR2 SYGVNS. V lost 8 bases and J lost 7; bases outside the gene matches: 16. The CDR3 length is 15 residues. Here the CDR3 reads CASGTGTGYFLEQYF. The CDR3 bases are TGTGCCAGCGGCACCGGGACAGGATATTTCCTTGAGCAGTACTTC.

CDR3 sequence: CASSKESFRGMSGNTIYF. CDR3 DNA sequence: TGCGCCAGCAGCAAGGAATCATTCAGGGGAATGAGTGGAAACACCATATATTTT. This chain joins TRBV5-1 and TRBJ1-3, with a tentative D call TRBD1 (6 bases). The CDR3 has 18 residues. V lost 4 bases and J lost 3, with 23 bases in between. Germline CDR1 is SGHRS and CDR2 is YFSETQ. Full variable domain (missing parts from reference TRBV5-1 and TRBJ1-3): KAGVTQTPRYLIKTRGQQVTLSCSPISGHRSVSWYQQTPGQGLQFLFEYFSETQRNKGNFPGRFSGRQFSNSRSEMNVSTLELGDSALYLCASSKESFRGMSGNTIYFGEGSWLTVV.

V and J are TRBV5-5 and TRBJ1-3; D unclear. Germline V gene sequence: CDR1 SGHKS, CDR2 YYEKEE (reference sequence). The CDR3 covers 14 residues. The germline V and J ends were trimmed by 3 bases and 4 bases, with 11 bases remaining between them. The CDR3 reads CASSSAWQGNTIYF. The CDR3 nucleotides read TGTGCCAGCAGCTCCGCCTGGCAGGGAAACACCATATATTTT.

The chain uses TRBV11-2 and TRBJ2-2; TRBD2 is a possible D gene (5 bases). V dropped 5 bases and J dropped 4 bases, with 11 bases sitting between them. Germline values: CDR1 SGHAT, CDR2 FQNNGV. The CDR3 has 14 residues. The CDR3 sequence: CASSVGLSTGELFF. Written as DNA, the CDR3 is TGTGCCAGCAGCGTCGGACTCAGCACCGGGGAGCTGTTTTTT.

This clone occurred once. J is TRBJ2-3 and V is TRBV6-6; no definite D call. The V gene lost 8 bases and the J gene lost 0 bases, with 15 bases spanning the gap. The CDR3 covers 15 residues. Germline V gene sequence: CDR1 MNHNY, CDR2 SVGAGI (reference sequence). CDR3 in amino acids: CASGPTRTSTDTQYF. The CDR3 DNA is TGTGCCAGCGGGCCAACGAGAACAAGCACAGATACGCAGTATTTT.

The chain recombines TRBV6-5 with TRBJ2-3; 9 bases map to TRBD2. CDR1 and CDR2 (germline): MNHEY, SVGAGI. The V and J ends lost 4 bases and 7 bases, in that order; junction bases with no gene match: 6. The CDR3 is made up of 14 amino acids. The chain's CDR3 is CASSSAGGRNTQYF. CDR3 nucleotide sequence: TGTGCCAGCAGTTCTGCGGGAGGGCGGAATACGCAGTATTTT.

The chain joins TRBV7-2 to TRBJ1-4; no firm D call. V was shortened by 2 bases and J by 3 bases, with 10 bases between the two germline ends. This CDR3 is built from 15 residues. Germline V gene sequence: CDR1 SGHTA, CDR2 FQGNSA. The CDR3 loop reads CASSLNGGSNEKLFF. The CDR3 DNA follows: TGTGCCAGCAGCTTAAATGGAGGGTCTAATGAAAAACTGTTTTTT.

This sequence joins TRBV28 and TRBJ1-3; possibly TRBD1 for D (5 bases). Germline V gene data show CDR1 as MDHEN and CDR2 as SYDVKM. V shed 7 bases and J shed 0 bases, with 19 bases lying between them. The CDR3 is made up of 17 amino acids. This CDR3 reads CASIPGGGLNSGNTIYF. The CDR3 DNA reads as TGTGCCAGCATCCCCGGGGGAGGACTTAACTCTGGAAACACCATATATTTT.

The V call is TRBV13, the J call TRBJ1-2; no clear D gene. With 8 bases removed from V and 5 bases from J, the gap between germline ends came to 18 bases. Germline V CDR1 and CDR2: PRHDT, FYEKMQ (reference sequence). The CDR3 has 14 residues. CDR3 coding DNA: TGTGCCAGCGATGGCAGGACTCCCGCTTATGGCTACACCTTC. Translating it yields CASDGRTPAYGYTF.

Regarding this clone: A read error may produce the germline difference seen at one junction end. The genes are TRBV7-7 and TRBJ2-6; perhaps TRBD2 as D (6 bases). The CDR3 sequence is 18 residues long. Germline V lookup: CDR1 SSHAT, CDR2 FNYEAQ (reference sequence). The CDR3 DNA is TGTGCTAGCAGCTTAGCCGGGAGCGGCCGCTCTGGGGCCAACGTCCTGACTTTC. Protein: CASSLAGSGRSGANVLTF.

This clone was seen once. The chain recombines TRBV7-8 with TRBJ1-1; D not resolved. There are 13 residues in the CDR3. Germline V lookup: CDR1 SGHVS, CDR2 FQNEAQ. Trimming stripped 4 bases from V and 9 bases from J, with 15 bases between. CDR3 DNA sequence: TGTGCCAGCAGCTCGACCGAGGAGAGAAAAGCTTTCTTT. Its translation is CASSSTEERKAFF. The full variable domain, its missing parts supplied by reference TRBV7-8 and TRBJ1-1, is GAGVSQSPRYKVAKRGQDVALRCDPISGHVSLFWYQQALGQGPEFLTYFQNEAQLDKSGLPSDRFFAERPEGSVSTLKIQRTQQEDSAVYLCASSSTEERKAFFGQGTRLTVV.

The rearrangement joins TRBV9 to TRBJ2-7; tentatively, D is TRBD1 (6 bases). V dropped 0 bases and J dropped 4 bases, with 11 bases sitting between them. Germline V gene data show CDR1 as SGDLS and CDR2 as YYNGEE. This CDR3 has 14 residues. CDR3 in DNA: TGTGCCAGCAGCGTAGAAGGGACAAAGTACGAGCAGTACTTC. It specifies CASSVEGTKYEQYF.

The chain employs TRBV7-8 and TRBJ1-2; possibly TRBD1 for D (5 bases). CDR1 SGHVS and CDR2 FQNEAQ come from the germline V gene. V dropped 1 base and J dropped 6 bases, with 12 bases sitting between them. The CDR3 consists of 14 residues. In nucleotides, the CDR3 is TGTGCCAGCAGCTTAGTTCGGGCAGGGCATGGCTACACCTTC. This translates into CASSLVRAGHGYTF.

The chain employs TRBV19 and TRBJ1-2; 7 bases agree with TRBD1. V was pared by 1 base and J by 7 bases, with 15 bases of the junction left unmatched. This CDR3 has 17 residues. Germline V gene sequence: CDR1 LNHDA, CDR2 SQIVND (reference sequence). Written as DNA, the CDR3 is TGTGCCAGTAGTATAGGAATGACAGGGAGTCAAGGAAGTGGCTACACCTTC. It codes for CASSIGMTGSQGSGYTF.

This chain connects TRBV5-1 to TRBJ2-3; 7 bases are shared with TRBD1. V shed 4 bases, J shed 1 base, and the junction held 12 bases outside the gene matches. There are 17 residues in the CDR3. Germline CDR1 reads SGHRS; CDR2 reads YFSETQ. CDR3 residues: CASSTGQAHTGTDTQYF. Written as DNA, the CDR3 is TGCGCCAGCAGCACCGGACAGGCCCATACGGGCACAGATACGCAGTATTTT.

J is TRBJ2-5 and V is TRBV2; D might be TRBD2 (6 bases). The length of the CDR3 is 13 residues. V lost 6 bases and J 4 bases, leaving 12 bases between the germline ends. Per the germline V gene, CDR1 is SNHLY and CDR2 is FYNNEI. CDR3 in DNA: TGTGCCAGCAGCTTGGGGGGTACAGAGACCCAGTACTTC. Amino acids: CASSLGGTETQYF.